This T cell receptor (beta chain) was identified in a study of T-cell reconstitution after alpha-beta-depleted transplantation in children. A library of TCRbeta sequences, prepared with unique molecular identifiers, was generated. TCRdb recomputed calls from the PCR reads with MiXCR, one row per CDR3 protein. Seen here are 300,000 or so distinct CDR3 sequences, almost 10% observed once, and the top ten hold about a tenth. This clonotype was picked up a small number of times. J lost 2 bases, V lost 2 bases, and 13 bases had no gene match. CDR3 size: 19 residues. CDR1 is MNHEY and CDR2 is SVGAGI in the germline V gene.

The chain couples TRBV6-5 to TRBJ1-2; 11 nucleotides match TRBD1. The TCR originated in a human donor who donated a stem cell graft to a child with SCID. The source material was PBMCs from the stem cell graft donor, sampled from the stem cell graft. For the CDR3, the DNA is TGTGCCAGCAGTTACAATACCGGGACAGGGGGACGGACGAACTATGGCTACACCTTC. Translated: CASSYNTGTGGRTNYGYTF.